One and the same sample provided the 11 T cell receptor beta chains below, sequenced in a study of shared clonotypes between healthy human individuals. The data were produced by immunoSEQ multiplex PCR, yet TCRdb's version contains in-frame clones alone and is incomplete. This table holds just over 2,000,000 clones, 85% to 95% found once. The naive CD8 subset, CD45RO-negative cells positively selected for CCR7, excluded terminally differentiated effector memory CD45RA+ cells. Source material: naive CD8+ T cells sorted from blood. The receptors were sampled from a man younger than 30 in good health.

The chain carries TRBV6-6 and TRBJ1-1, with D perhaps TRBD1 (5 bases). Germline V gene data show CDR1 as MNHNY and CDR2 as SVGAGI (reference sequence). Trimming took 7 bases from V and 1 from J, leaving 7 bases between them. The CDR3 loop spans 12 amino acids. This CDR3 reads CASNGGNTEAFF. CDR3 bases: TGTGCCAGCAACGGGGGGAACACTGAAGCTTTCTTT.

The V and J genes are TRBV6-1 and TRBJ2-1; 12 nucleotides align to TRBD2. The germline V gene encodes CDR1 MNHNS and CDR2 SASEGT. J was trimmed by 4 bases and V by 4 bases; bases with no gene match: 14. The length of the CDR3 is 19 residues. For the CDR3, the DNA is TGTGCCAGCAGTGGAGCGGGACTAGCGGGCTTTGGACCGTACAATGAGCAGTTCTTC. It codes for CASSGAGLAGFGPYNEQFF.

This chain uses TRBV27 with TRBJ2-7; 9 bases align to TRBD2. The CDR3 sequence is 15 residues long. V lost 6 bases, J lost 5 bases, and 11 bases stayed unmatched. Germline V gene data show CDR1 as MNHEY and CDR2 as SMNVEV (reference sequence). The CDR3 is CASRPAGGLAHEQYF. Here the CDR3 DNA reads TGTGCCAGCAGGCCGGCGGGGGGGCTAGCCCACGAGCAGTACTTC.

This chain links TRBV4-1 with TRBJ2-3; D tentatively reads TRBD1 or TRBD2 (5 bases each). This CDR3 has 15 residues. V shed 0 bases and J shed 1 base, with 8 bases lying between them. In germline, CDR1 is MGHRA, CDR2 YSYEKL. CDR3 amino acids: CASSQDQGGTDTQYF. As DNA, the CDR3 is TGCGCCAGCAGCCAAGATCAGGGAGGCACAGATACGCAGTATTTT.

The V gene is TRBV5-4, the J gene TRBJ1-2; the D gene is possibly TRBD1 (5 bases). CDR1 and CDR2 (germline): SGHNT, YYREEE (reference sequence). Between the trimmed V and J ends, which lost 0 bases and 7 bases, there was a span of 13 bases. The CDR3 is 14 residues long. The CDR3, as DNA: TGTGCCAGCAGCTTGGGGGGAGGGGCGAGTGGCTACACCTTC. Residues: CASSLGGGASGYTF.

Notes on this clone: At the DNA level, this CDR3 is encoded by other sequences in the same sample as well. The CDR3 region is CASSWGTDTEAFF. CDR3 nucleotide sequence: TGCGCCAGCAGCTGGGGGACAGACACTGAAGCTTTCTTT. The chain is built from TRBV5-1 and TRBJ1-1, with 7 positions matching TRBD1. The ends lost 3 bases at V and 3 bases at J; junction bases unmatched: 2. This CDR3 contains 13 residues. Germline V gene lookup returns CDR1 SGHRS and CDR2 YFSETQ.

This chain uses TRBV6-5 with TRBJ1-2, with 9 bases matching TRBD1. V lost 0 bases and J lost 8; bases outside the gene matches: 4. Germline V gene sequence: CDR1 MNHEY, CDR2 SVGAGI. The CDR3 totals 14 residues. CDR3: CASSYSRTGDGYTF. The CDR3 DNA reads TGTGCCAGCAGTTACTCCCGGACAGGGGACGGCTACACCTTC.

This chain uses TRBV4-1 with TRBJ1-5; no clear D gene. The CDR3 extends over 16 amino acids. Germline values: CDR1 MGHRA, CDR2 YSYEKL. V lost 3 bases and J lost 0, with 12 bases in between. For the CDR3, the DNA is TGCGCCAGCAGCCAGCAATACGGAGATAGCAATCAGCCCCAGCATTTT. Translating it yields CASSQQYGDSNQPQHF.

This clone was recorded only once. This rearrangement joins TRBV7-9 to TRBJ2-3; D call uncertain. CDR1 and CDR2 from the germline V gene are SEHNR and FQNEAQ (reference sequence). This CDR3 has 16 amino acids. V dropped 1 base and J dropped 3 bases, with 14 bases sitting between them. CDR3 protein: CASSLVGLSKTDTQYF. In DNA, the CDR3 is TGTGCCAGCAGCTTAGTGGGGTTATCCAAAACAGATACGCAGTATTTT.

The V call is TRBV6-5, the J call TRBJ1-2, with D hard to call. V was clipped by 2 bases and J by 7 bases, with 11 bases between them. CDR3 length: 13 residues. Looked up from germline, CDR1 is MNHEY and CDR2 is SVGAGI. The CDR3 here is CASSYGSRGGYTF. The CDR3 nucleotides are TGTGCCAGCAGTTACGGGTCACGGGGTGGCTACACCTTC.

This chain connects TRBV6-5 to TRBJ1-1; TRBD1 matches at 7 bases. Germline V gene sequence: CDR1 MNHEY, CDR2 SVGAGI. The CDR3 length is 14 residues. The J segment lost 8 bases and the V segment lost 5 bases, leaving 11 bases of the junction unmatched. The CDR3 region is CASSKQGVKAEAFF. The CDR3 DNA follows: TGTGCCAGCAGTAAGCAGGGGGTTAAGGCGGAAGCTTTCTTT.